This T cell receptor (beta chain) came from a study of blood T cell repertoires in COVID-19. Unmatched junction bases numbered 11, after V lost 5 bases and J lost 7 bases. Germline CDR1 reads SGHTA; CDR2 reads FQGNSA. This CDR3 has 16 amino acids. TCRdb's table, derived via immunoSEQ multiplex PCR, lists solely in-frame clones and lacks some. The table records roughly 140,000 clones, over 80% of them present only once. This chain uses TRBV7-2 with TRBJ1-2; TRBD1 aligns across 12 bases. The receptor's source is a woman between 45 and 65 years old with acute or convalescent COVID-19. Sequences were obtained from peripheral blood. The chain's CDR3 is CASSLISGQGASGYTF. CDR3 coding DNA: TGTGCCAGCAGCCTTATCTCGGGACAGGGGGCGAGTGGCTACACCTTC.